The clone carrying this T cell receptor (beta chain) has only one observation. As yet, its antigen is unknown. The data stem from a study of T cell responses to AZD1222 COVID-19 vaccine. Data came from immunoSEQ multiplex PCR; TCRdb stores just in-frame clones and leaves some out. Seen here are 95,000 to 150,000 clones, about 85% observed once, and the top ten hold approximately 5.9%. The study's findings and limits: Spike-specific TCR breadth and depth went up after people got two AZD1222 doses.

Germline V gene data show CDR1 as MNHEY and CDR2 as SMNVEV (reference sequence). The V gene end was trimmed by 5 bases and the J gene end by 2 bases; junction bases not matched to a gene: 6. This CDR3 contains 16 residues. The source of this sequence is an adult in good health. Source: peripheral blood, taken on day 0 of AZD1222 vaccination. The chain couples TRBV27 to TRBJ1-6; 7 bases map to TRBD1. CDR3 region: CASSITGVTYNSPLHF. The CDR3 nucleotides are TGTGCCAGCAGTATTACAGGGGTAACCTATAATTCACCCCTCCACTTT.